The rows below give T cell receptor beta chains drawn from one sample of a study of blood T cell repertoires in COVID-19. The assay was immunoSEQ multiplex PCR, and TCRdb's table has in-frame clones only and misses some. The sample lists more than 140,000 clones, 70% to 90% occurring once. The sample comprised peripheral blood. The receptors stem from a woman in her sixties with acute or convalescent COVID-19. Both conserved end residues are part of each CDR3. D genes are given only for firm matches. The size entry is marked missing in some rows and otherwise reads once, few, many or a size class.

d_gene | j_gene | abundance | v_gene | CDR3nt | CDR3aa
TRBD1 | TRBJ2-2 | once | TRBV18 | TGTGCCAGCTCACTCCGGACAGGGAACACCGGGGAGCTGTTTTTT | CASSLRTGNTGELFF
TRBD1 | TRBJ2-7 | once | TRBV27 | TGTGCCAGCAGTGCGCTCAGGGGGCGCGGGACACGCGAGCAGTACTTC | CASSALRGRGTREQYF
NA | TRBJ2-1 | NA | TRBV20-1 | TGCAGTGCCAGTGGGGCGGGGAGCTCCTACAATGAGCAGTTCTTC | CSASGAGSSYNEQFF
NA | TRBJ1-2 | NA | TRBV5-8 | TGTGCCAGCAGCTTGGCCGCCGGGGTCTTGGGCTATGGCTACACCTTC | CASSLAAGVLGYGYTF
NA | TRBJ1-1 | NA | TRBV6-2/TRBV6-3 | TGTGCCAGCAGTCCCTCGAAGGGGACTGAAGCTTTCTTT | CASSPSKGTEAFF
NA | TRBJ1-5 | NA | TRBV18 | TGTGCCAGCTCACCAAACACATCCGATCAGCCCCAGCATTTT | CASSPNTSDQPQHF
TRBD2 | TRBJ2-3 | NA | TRBV6-2/TRBV6-3 | TGTGCCAGCAGTTACTCGATGGAAGCGGGGGACTCAGATACGCAGTATTTT | CASSYSMEAGDSDTQYF
TRBD1 | TRBJ2-2 | NA | TRBV7-9 | TGTGCCAGCACCCCGGCAGGGACAGGGACCGAGTTTGTCGGGGAGCTGTTTTTT | CASTPAGTGTEFVGELFF
NA | TRBJ2-1 | NA | TRBV6-2/TRBV6-3 | TGTGCCAGCAGTAACACGGGGACACCAGGTCAGGATGAGCAGTTCTTC | CASSNTGTPGQDEQFF
NA | TRBJ1-5 | NA | TRBV19 | TGTGCCAGTAGTATGGGGGGGACGGTAAATCAGCCCCAGCATTTT | CASSMGGTVNQPQHF
TRBD1 | TRBJ2-7 | few | TRBV2 | TGTGCCAGCAGTGAATTTTGGGACAGGGACCCGGAGCAGTACTTC | CASSEFWDRDPEQYF
TRBD1 | TRBJ1-6 | NA | TRBV4-2 | TGTGCCAGCAGCCAAGATATTCAGGGACAGGGCACCCGCGGGTTCCACTTT | CASSQDIQGQGTRGFHF
NA | TRBJ1-1 | NA | TRBV3-1/TRBV3-2 | TGTGCCAGCAGCCCACTGATCGGGGGAAACACTGAAGCTTTCTTT | CASSPLIGGNTEAFF
NA | TRBJ1-5 | NA | TRBV19 | TGTGCCAGTATTCCGGTCGGAGGGCCCCAGCATTTT | CASIPVGGPQHF
TRBD1 | TRBJ1-5 | NA | TRBV19 | TGTGCCAGTATACGAGGACAGGGTAGCAATCAGCCCCAGCATTTT | CASIRGQGSNQPQHF
NA | TRBJ2-3 | NA | TRBV28 | TGTGCCAGCAATGTGGGTGGACAGCCTAGCACAGATACGCAGTATTTT | CASNVGGQPSTDTQYF
NA | TRBJ1-2 | NA | TRBV19 | TGTGCCAGTAATAGCGGTAACTATGGCTACACCTTC | CASNSGNYGYTF
NA | TRBJ1-6 | NA | TRBV7-9 | TGTGCCAGCAGCCCCGGGCAGGGCTCTTCACCCCTCCACTTT | CASSPGQGSSPLHF
TRBD2 | TRBJ2-3 | NA | TRBV9 | TGTGCCAGCAGCGTAGTGGGACTAGCGGAAACCCGTGATACGCAGTATTTT | CASSVVGLAETRDTQYF
TRBD1 | TRBJ2-5 | NA | TRBV10-3 | TGTGCCATCAGGCCCAATCGACAGGGCCAAGAGACCCAGTACTTC | CAIRPNRQGQETQYF
NA | TRBJ2-2 | NA | TRBV19 | TGTGCCAGTAGTATAGTTCTGGGGGCCGGCACCGGGGAGCTGTTTTTT | CASSIVLGAGTGELFF
TRBD2 | TRBJ2-7 | NA | TRBV24-1 | TGTGCCACCAGTGATACGGGAGGGGCGGGGGAGCCCTACGAGCAGTACTTC | CATSDTGGAGEPYEQYF
TRBD1 | TRBJ1-4 | NA | TRBV11-1 | TGTGCCAGCAGCTCCGGGACAGGGGAGGAAAAACTGTTTTTT | CASSSGTGEEKLFF
NA | TRBJ1-5 | NA | TRBV21-1 | TGTGCCAGCAGCAGTACAGGGTTCGGGCAAAGCAATCAGCCCCAGCATTTT | CASSSTGFGQSNQPQHF
TRBD2 | TRBJ2-3 | NA | TRBV10-3 | TGTGCCATCAGCGGGCTACCTGGGACTAGCGGGGGGGCCGGTACGCAGTATTTT | CAISGLPGTSGGAGTQYF
TRBD1 | TRBJ1-1 | NA | TRBV6-2/TRBV6-3 | TGTGCCAGCAGTTACACACAGGGGGCGAACACTGAAGCTTTCTTT | CASSYTQGANTEAFF
TRBD1 | TRBJ2-1 | NA | TRBV7-9 | TGTGCCAGCAGCTTAGGGACAGGGGACTACAATGAGCAGTTCTTC | CASSLGTGDYNEQFF